The clone carrying this T cell receptor beta chain was observed at least ten times. The antigen is not known. Unique molecular identifiers were affixed to single, distinct cDNA molecules. TCRdb reprocessed the 5' RACE reads via MiXCR and lists one record per CDR3 protein. The sample records tens of thousands of distinct CDR3 sequences, more than 9% being singletons. The CDR3 has 14 residues. Trimming shortened V by 7 bases and J by 0 bases, and 12 bases separated the two germline ends. Germline V gene data show CDR1 as LGHDT and CDR2 as YNNKEL (reference sequence). The sample originates from a study of early T cells in non-severe SARS-CoV-2 infection. The wider study: The input, bulk RNA from unsorted whole blood, was sequenced, and chains were unpaired.

The study's findings and limits: Private and CD4 specificities were missed by VDJdb matching, skewed to anti-spike CD8.

V and J are TRBV3-1 and TRBJ1-1; D is undetermined. The source is an adult who was a healthcare worker with PCR-confirmed SARS-CoV-2 infection or an uninfected control (not recorded which). Sequencing was performed on whole blood. Here the CDR3 reads CASIPGNMNTEAFF. The CDR3 coding sequence is TGTGCCAGCATCCCCGGGAACATGAACACTGAAGCTTTCTTT.